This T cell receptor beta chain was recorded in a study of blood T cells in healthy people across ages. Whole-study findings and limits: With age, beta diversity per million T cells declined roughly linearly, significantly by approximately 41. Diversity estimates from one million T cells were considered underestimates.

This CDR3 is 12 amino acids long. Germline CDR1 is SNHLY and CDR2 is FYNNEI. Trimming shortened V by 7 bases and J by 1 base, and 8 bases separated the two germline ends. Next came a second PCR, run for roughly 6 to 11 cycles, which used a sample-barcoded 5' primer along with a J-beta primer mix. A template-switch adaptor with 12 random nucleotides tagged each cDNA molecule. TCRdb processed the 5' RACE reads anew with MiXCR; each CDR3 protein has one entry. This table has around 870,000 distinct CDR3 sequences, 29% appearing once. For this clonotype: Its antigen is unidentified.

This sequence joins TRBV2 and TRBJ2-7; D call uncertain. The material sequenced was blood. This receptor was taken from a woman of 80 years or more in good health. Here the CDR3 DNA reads TGTGCCAGCAAGCCCGATTCCTACGAGCAGTACTTC. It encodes CASKPDSYEQYF.